The 9 T cell receptor beta chains listed next were all sequenced from one sample in a study of tumor-infiltrating lymphocytes in primary liver carcinoma. From approximately 500 ng total RNA, TCR beta cDNA was generated with a primer in the constant region. What produced the TCR beta libraries was three nested multiplex PCR rounds using slightly modified ARM-PCR. TRBV1-TRBV30 forward primers paired with a C-beta reverse primer drove the first two PCR rounds, roughly 10 cycles each. TCRdb independently ran MiXCR on the multiplex PCR reads; one entry per CDR3 protein. This sample has around 71,000 distinct CDR3 sequences, with around 75% found just once. Bulk tissue was left unsorted, and RNA and DNA were co-extracted from about 20-30 mg of it. The specimen sequenced was liver tumor tissue from sampling region 4. Subset here: tumor region T4, right-lateral pole. The receptors come from a woman aged 55-69 years with primary liver carcinoma and hepatitis B virus infection.

Details on this clonotype: As the CDR3 is not closed by the conserved phenylalanine or tryptophan, this likely results from a read error. This sequence joins TRBV19 and TRBJ1-2; D unclear. Germline CDR1 and CDR2: LNHDA and SQIVND (reference sequence). This CDR3 region has 15 residues. CDR3: CACSIDHGGWRGYTL. The CDR3 region has the DNA TGTGCCTGTAGTATAGATCACGGCGGCTGGAGAGGCTACACCTTG.

In the case of this clonotype: Because it lacks the conserved phenylalanine or tryptophan at the end, this CDR3 is likely a read error. V is TRBV29-1 and J is TRBJ2-2, with D perhaps TRBD1 or TRBD2 (6 bases each). Germline V gives CDR1 SQVTM, CDR2 ANQGSEA. Trimming stripped 6 bases from V and 0 bases from J, with 14 bases between. CDR3 length: 15 residues. This CDR3 is CSVWTAGSNTGELFI. Written as DNA, the CDR3 is TGCAGCGTCTGGACAGCGGGTTCGAACACCGGGGAGCTGTTTATT.

In its sample, this clonotype was seen once. This chain links TRBV6-6 with TRBJ2-1; 9 bases are shared with TRBD2. This CDR3 is 16 amino acids long. Germline loops: CDR1 MNHNY, CDR2 SVGAGI (reference sequence). The CDR3, as DNA: TGTGTCGGCATCCTGAGAGCGGGAGGCCAGGGTAATGAGCAGTTCTTC. Translation gives CVGILRAGGQGNEQFF.

In regard to this clonotype: The junction departs from the called germline gene at one end, perhaps through a read error. The chain couples TRBV6-5 to TRBJ2-1, with TRBD1 matching over 9 bases. Germline CDR1 reads MNHEY; CDR2 reads SVGAGI. The CDR3 is 12 amino acids. The CDR3 here is CASGDRANEQYF. The DNA for the CDR3 is TGTGCCAGCGGGGACAGGGCGAATGAGCAGTATTTC.

This clonotype was counted many times. The rearrangement links TRBV7-8 to TRBJ2-3, with D possibly matching TRBD2 (5 bases). Germline V gene data show CDR1 as SGHVS and CDR2 as FQNEAQ. The CDR3 length is 15 residues. The ends were cut back, 5 bases at V and 2 bases at J, with 14 bases in the middle. CDR3 residues: CASSQRPAATDTQYF. As DNA, the CDR3 is TGTGCCAGCAGCCAACGGCCAGCGGCCACAGATACGCAGTATTTT.

The genes are TRBV11-3 and TRBJ2-1; D ambiguous. The CDR3 contains 16 residues. CDR1 is SGHNT, CDR2 YENEEA, per germline. As DNA, the CDR3 is TGTGTCAGTAGCCCCCCCGGAGATTCCAATTTCAATGAGCAGTTCTTC. Amino acids: CVSSPPGDSNFNEQFF.

This clonotype was detected only once. The gene calls are TRBV12-3 or TRBV12-4 and TRBJ1-1; perhaps TRBD1 as D (5 bases). This CDR3 spans 12 amino acids. Trimming left V 5 bases short and J 11 bases short, with 15 bases between. Here the CDR3 reads CASSRGLSGAFF. The CDR3 region has the DNA TGTGCCAGCAGTCGGGGCCTCAGTGGGGCTTTCTTT.

Remarks on this clonotype: It may be a read error: a sequence one base away is much more abundant. The J gene is TRBJ2-2, the V gene TRBV5-1; possibly TRBD1 for D (6 bases). This CDR3 is 13 amino acids long. Germline V gives CDR1 SGHRS, CDR2 YFSETQ. CDR3 in DNA: TGCGCCACCAACACAGGGAACACCGTGGAGCTGTTTTTT. It encodes CATNTGNTVELFF.

This clonotype was picked up many times. The chain employs TRBV10-3 and TRBJ2-7; no firm D call. Trimming removed 0 bases from V and 2 bases from J, with 8 bases in between. Germline V gene data show CDR1 as ENHRY and CDR2 as SYGVKD. The CDR3 runs to 14 residues. Here the CDR3 DNA reads TGTGCCATCAGTGAGTCGACATTGGCCTACGAGCAGTACTTC. It translates to CAISESTLAYEQYF.